Shown below are 20 T cell receptor beta chains from a single sample sequenced in a study of regulatory T cells in long-lasting Graves disease. Time point noted: newly diagnosed GD, antithyroid drugs for less than 3 months. From PBMCs, RNA was extracted and then used to make the TCR library. HTBI primers from iRepertoire and Arm-PCR of CDR3 regions yielded the TCR beta libraries. TCRdb ran MiXCR on the multiplex PCR reads and lists one entry per CDR3 protein. Of hundreds of thousands of distinct CDR3 sequences detected, about 16% appear once; the ten largest clones hold around 19%. The data also belong to a second study, concerning T cells in Graves' hyperthyroidism and ophthalmopathy.

The sequencing here drew on peripheral blood mononuclear cells (PBMCs), taken at new diagnosis, from a patient treated with antithyroid drugs. These receptors were obtained from a woman in her 30s with Graves disease.

This clonotype has more than one count but fewer than ten. This chain connects TRBV18 to TRBJ1-5; D call uncertain. V was cut by 2 bases and J by 7 bases, with 9 bases left in between. The CDR3 contains 13 residues. Germline lookup yields CDR1 KGHSH and CDR2 LQKENI. The CDR3 DNA reads as TGTGCCAGCTCACCAGAGCGTTTACAGCCCCAGCATTTT. Translation gives CASSPERLQPQHF.

About this clonotype: A much larger clone differs from this one at a single base, so this may be a read error. The gene calls are TRBV7-2 and TRBJ2-3; perhaps TRBD1 as D (6 bases). The end of the DNA aligns better with TRBJ2-7, so the J call may be wrong. CDR1 and CDR2 (germline): SGHTA, FQGNSA. This CDR3 comprises 14 residues. The chain's CDR3 is CTSSQIGQSYEQYF. CDR3 coding DNA: TGTACCAGCAGCCAGATAGGACAGTCGTACGAGCAGTACTTC.

This clonotype has at least ten counts. The CDR3 here is CASQRTNTEAFF. In DNA form, the CDR3 reads TGTGCCAGCCAACGAACTAACACTGAAGCTTTCTTT. This chain links TRBV6-1 with TRBJ1-1; D is unclear. Trimming stripped 8 bases from V and 2 bases from J, with 9 bases between. CDR3 length: 12 amino acids. Germline lookup yields CDR1 MNHNS and CDR2 SASEGT.

This clonotype was seen a few times. V gene TRBV30 combines with J gene TRBJ1-5; D call uncertain. The V and J ends lost 2 bases and 3 bases respectively, with 11 bases between them. The CDR3 totals 14 residues. Germline V gives CDR1 GTSNPN, CDR2 SVGIG (reference sequence). The CDR3 DNA is TGTGCCTGGAGTCGCGGACGGAACAATCAGCCCCAGCATTTT. As protein: CAWSRGRNNQPQHF.

To note about this clonotype: It differs at one base from a far larger clone, so likely a read error. This sequence joins TRBV28 and TRBJ2-3, with 12 bases lining up with TRBD1. Matching the DNA end better, TRBJ2-1 makes the J call doubtful. The CDR3 sequence is 15 residues long. Germline V gene lookup returns CDR1 MDHEN and CDR2 SYDVKM. This CDR3 reads CASRTSGTGGYEQFF. The CDR3 DNA sequence: TGTGCCAGCAGGACTTCCGGGACAGGGGGCTACGAGCAGTTCTTC.

The J gene is TRBJ2-1, the V gene TRBV28; 11 bases are shared with TRBD2. Germline V gene data show CDR1 as MDHEN and CDR2 as SYDVKM. The CDR3 loop spans 15 amino acids. The V gene end was trimmed by 5 bases and the J gene end by 8 bases; junction bases not matched to a gene: 8. CDR3 amino acids: CASSKGLAEIDEQFF. For the CDR3, the DNA is TGTGCCAGCAGTAAGGGACTAGCGGAAATAGATGAGCAGTTCTTC. Combining the CDR3 with reference TRBV28 and TRBJ2-1 gives the whole variable domain DVKVTQSSRYLVKRTGEKVFLECVQDMDHENMFWYRQDPGLGLRLIYFSYDVKMKEKGDIPEGYSVSREKKERFSLILESASTNQTSMYLCASSKGLAEIDEQFFGPGTRLTVL.

This clonotype has a handful of counts. The chain uses TRBV29-1 and TRBJ2-1; 14 positions agree with TRBD2. Trimming removed 4 bases from V and 2 bases from J; junction bases left unmatched: 10. This CDR3 region has 18 residues. Germline assignment: CDR1 SQVTM and CDR2 ANQGSEA. The CDR3 region has the DNA TGCAGCGTTGCCCCGGGACTAGCGGGAGTAATAGCCTACAATGAGCAGTTCTTC. This gives the protein CSVAPGLAGVIAYNEQFF.

In this sample, this clonotype turned up a few times. The CDR3 bases are TGCGCCAGCAGACGAGATGTCGGGACGAGGACAGATACGCAGTATTTT. Its protein is CASRRDVGTRTDTQYF. The chain recombines TRBV5-1 with TRBJ2-3, with D perhaps given as TRBD1 or TRBD2 (5 bases each). The length of the CDR3 is 16 residues. CDR1 is SGHRS and CDR2 is YFSETQ in the germline V gene. With 5 bases removed from V and 3 bases from J, the gap between germline ends came to 19 bases.

This clonotype was recorded many times. As DNA, the CDR3 is TGTGCCAGCAGCCAAACCGGGGGACCCACGGAGACCCAGTACTTC. Encoded protein: CASSQTGGPTETQYF. The rearrangement joins TRBV6-1 to TRBJ2-5, with D tentatively TRBD2 (6 bases). V was pared by 6 bases and J by 5 bases, with 19 bases between. CDR3 size: 15 residues. CDR1 and CDR2 (germline): MNHNS, SASEGT.

This clonotype was seen many times. The rearrangement joins TRBV20-1 to TRBJ2-5, with 8 bases fitting TRBD1. This CDR3 contains 14 residues. Trimming took 0 bases from V and 5 from J; bases not matched to a gene: 5. The germline V gene has CDR1 DFQATT and CDR2 SNEGSKA (reference sequence). The DNA for the CDR3 is TGCAGTGCTAGAGATAGAACAGGGGGGGAGACCCAGTACTTC. Its protein product is CSARDRTGGETQYF.

J is TRBJ2-2 and V is TRBV30; 7 bases fit TRBD2. This CDR3 contains 13 residues. Germline-derived CDR1 and CDR2 are GTSNPN and SVGIG (reference sequence). With 0 bases clipped from V and 5 bases from J, the junction kept 0 bases outside the gene matches. This CDR3 is CAWSVGGTGELFF. CDR3 coding DNA: TGTGCCTGGAGTGTGGGGGGGACCGGGGAGCTGTTTTTT.

This clonotype was detected many times. This rearrangement joins TRBV11-2 to TRBJ1-2; 11 bases match TRBD1. The V segment lost 5 bases and the J segment 7 bases; nucleotides outside the gene matches: 3. CDR1 and CDR2 from the germline V gene are SGHAT and FQNNGV. This CDR3 spans 13 amino acids. CDR3 in amino acids: CASSPDRGLGYTF. DNA of the CDR3: TGTGCCAGCAGCCCGGACAGGGGGCTTGGCTACACCTTC.

This clonotype was detected ten times or more. The J gene is TRBJ1-2, the V gene TRBV6-1; TRBD1 might be the D (5 bases). This CDR3 comprises 13 residues. The germline V and J ends were trimmed by 7 bases and 5 bases, with 14 bases remaining between them. CDR1 MNHNS and CDR2 SASEGT come from the germline V gene. CDR3 sequence: CASILDSQYGYTF. As DNA, the CDR3 is TGTGCCAGCATTCTCGACAGCCAGTATGGCTACACCTTC.

This clonotype was picked up many times. This chain links TRBV5-1 with TRBJ1-2; D gene unclear. The V end lost 4 bases, the J end lost 7 bases, and 14 bases lay between the germline ends. This CDR3 is built from 13 residues. Per germline, CDR1 SGHRS and CDR2 YFSETQ. CDR3 in amino acids: CASSQPSGAGYTF. DNA for the CDR3: TGCGCCAGCAGCCAGCCCTCGGGAGCTGGCTACACCTTC.

Ten or more counts support this clonotype. The chain is built from TRBV24-1 and TRBJ2-1; D remains unclear. The CDR3 is made up of 11 amino acids. CDR1 and CDR2 (germline): KGHDR, SFDVKD. The germline V and J ends were trimmed by 2 bases and 8 bases, with 3 bases remaining between them. The CDR3 coding sequence is TGTGCCACCAGTGATTACCATGAGCAGTTCTTC. Its translation is CATSDYHEQFF.

The chain joins TRBV19 to TRBJ1-4; perhaps TRBD1 as D (6 bases). The CDR3 consists of 16 residues. Trimming cost V 3 bases and J 2 bases, with 13 bases left between them. Germline loops: CDR1 LNHDA, CDR2 SQIVND (reference sequence). The CDR3 loop is CASSMRTGSTNEKLFF. For the CDR3, the DNA is TGTGCCAGTAGTATGAGAACAGGGTCGACTAATGAAAAACTGTTTTTT. Complete variable domain (other parts from reference TRBV19 and TRBJ1-4): DGGITQSPKYLFRKEGQNVTLSCEQNLNHDAMYWYRQDPGQGLRLIYYSQIVNDFQKGDIAEGYSVSREKKESFPLTVTSAQKNPTAFYLCASSMRTGSTNEKLFFGSGTQLSVL.

Only a few counts were recorded for this clonotype. The genes are TRBV28 and TRBJ2-4; D not resolved. The CDR3 sequence is 13 residues long. Trimming removed 7 bases from V and 5 bases from J, with 12 bases in between. Looked up from germline, CDR1 is MDHEN and CDR2 is SYDVKM. CDR3 sequence: CASKRNPQNIQYF. The CDR3 DNA reads TGTGCCAGCAAGAGGAACCCACAAAACATTCAGTACTTC.

This clonotype was seen many times. V usage is TRBV7-9 and J usage is TRBJ2-1; 14 nucleotides align to TRBD2. Germline CDR1 is SEHNR and CDR2 is FQNEAQ (reference sequence). The CDR3 spans 13 residues. After removal of 2 bases from V and 14 bases from J, the junction contained 2 bases not matched to a gene. This chain's CDR3 is CASSLSGLAGEFF. The CDR3 bases are TGTGCCAGCAGCTTATCGGGACTAGCGGGAGAGTTCTTC. Together with reference TRBV7-9 and TRBJ2-1, the CDR3 gives the full variable domain: DTGVSQNPRHKITKRGQNVTFRCDPISEHNRLYWYRQTLGQGPEFLTYFQNEAQLEKSRLLSDRFSAERPKGSFSTLEIQRTEQGDSAMYLCASSLSGLAGEFFGPGTRLTVL.

This sequence joins TRBV20-1 and TRBJ2-3, with D possibly TRBD2 on 6 matching bases. Matching the DNA end better, TRBJ2-5 makes the J call doubtful. CDR1 DFQATT and CDR2 SNEGSKA come from the germline V gene (reference sequence). This CDR3 contains 15 residues. In nucleotides, the CDR3 is TGCAGTGCCAATCCCGGGGGAGTTACGGGAGAGACCCAGTACTTC. This encodes CSANPGGVTGETQYF.

This clonotype was detected a few times. J is TRBJ2-6 and V is TRBV11-2, with 7 bases that match TRBD2. With 3 bases clipped from V and 0 bases from J, the junction kept 5 bases outside the gene matches. The CDR3 extends over 17 amino acids. Germline V gene data show CDR1 as SGHAT and CDR2 as FQNNGV. The CDR3 region is CASSLAGAYSGANVLTF. The CDR3 DNA sequence: TGTGCCAGCAGCTTGGCGGGAGCATACTCTGGGGCCAACGTCCTGACTTTC.